This T cell receptor beta chain comes out of a study of CD8+CD57+ T cells in acquired aplastic anemia. At the level of the study: 3 to 4 ug was the average amount of DNA from sorted CD4+ and CD8+ cells. General study points: Patients and controls shared 25 to 30 CD8+ CDR3 sequences.

As to this clonotype: Its antigen remains unidentified.

Selection for sequencing was limited to patients who had shown CD8+CD57+ cell expansion by flow cytometry. TCR beta VDJ combinations and CDR3 sequences were profiled from genomic DNA. TCRdb reprocessed the reads with MiXCR, giving one entry per CDR3 protein. This sample has approximately 190,000 distinct CDR3 sequences, with under 55% found just once. This clonotype was sampled from a human donor with aplastic anemia. The sample was sorted CD4+, CD8+, or CD8+CD57+ T cells (not recorded which) from PBMCs.

In nucleotides, the CDR3 is TGTGCCACCAGCAGGGCCGAGTTAGCGGGGGCCTCCTACGAGCAGTACTTC. Amino acid sequence: CATSRAELAGASYEQYF. V gene TRBV15 combines with J gene TRBJ2-7; TRBD2 agrees at 9 bases. The trim removed 3 bases at V and 0 bases at J, leaving 9 bases unmatched. The V gene's germline CDR1 is LNHNV and CDR2 YYDKDF (reference sequence). There are 17 residues in the CDR3.